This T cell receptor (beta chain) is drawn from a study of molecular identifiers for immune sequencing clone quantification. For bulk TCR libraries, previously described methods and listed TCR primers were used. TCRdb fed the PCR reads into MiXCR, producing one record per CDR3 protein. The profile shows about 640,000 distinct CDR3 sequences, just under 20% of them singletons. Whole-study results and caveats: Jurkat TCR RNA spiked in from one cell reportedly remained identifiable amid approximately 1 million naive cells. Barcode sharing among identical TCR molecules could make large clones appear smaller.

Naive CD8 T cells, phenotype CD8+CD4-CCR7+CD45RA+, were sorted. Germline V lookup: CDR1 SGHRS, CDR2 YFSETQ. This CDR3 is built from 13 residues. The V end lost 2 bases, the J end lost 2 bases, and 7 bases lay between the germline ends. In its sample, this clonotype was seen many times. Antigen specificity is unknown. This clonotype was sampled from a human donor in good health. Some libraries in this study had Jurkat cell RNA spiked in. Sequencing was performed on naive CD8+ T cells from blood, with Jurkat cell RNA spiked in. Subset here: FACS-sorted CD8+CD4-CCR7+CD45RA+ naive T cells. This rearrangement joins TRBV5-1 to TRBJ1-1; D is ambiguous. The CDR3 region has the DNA TGCGCCAGCAGCTTTGTATCAAACACTGAAGCTTTCTTT. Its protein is CASSFVSNTEAFF.